This T cell receptor beta chain was found in a study of blood T cell repertoires in COVID-19. Overall study: Samples came from the United States, Italy and Spain, spanning acute and convalescent COVID-19.

The V gene lost 8 bases and the J gene lost 1 base, with 19 bases spanning the gap. The CDR3 length is 17 residues. CDR1 is SGHDT and CDR2 is YYEEEE in the germline V gene. Produced via immunoSEQ multiplex PCR; TCRdb's table is partial and in-frame only. Among about 300,000 clones listed, under 90% were seen once. Assignment of participants to cohorts was predicated upon participant-reported clinical history. Two negative PCRs, clearance, or symptom resolution were required of recovered Cohort 3 donors. In its sample, this clone was seen once. The V call is TRBV5-6, the J call TRBJ2-6; D is perhaps TRBD1 (6 bases). Sequencing input: PBMCs or T cells enriched from blood (not recorded which). This receptor was taken from a woman aged 40 to 50 who had recovered from COVID-19. The CDR3 loop is CASQTQGTPSGANVLTF. The CDR3, as DNA: TGTGCCAGTCAAACACAGGGAACCCCATCTGGGGCCAACGTCCTGACTTTC.